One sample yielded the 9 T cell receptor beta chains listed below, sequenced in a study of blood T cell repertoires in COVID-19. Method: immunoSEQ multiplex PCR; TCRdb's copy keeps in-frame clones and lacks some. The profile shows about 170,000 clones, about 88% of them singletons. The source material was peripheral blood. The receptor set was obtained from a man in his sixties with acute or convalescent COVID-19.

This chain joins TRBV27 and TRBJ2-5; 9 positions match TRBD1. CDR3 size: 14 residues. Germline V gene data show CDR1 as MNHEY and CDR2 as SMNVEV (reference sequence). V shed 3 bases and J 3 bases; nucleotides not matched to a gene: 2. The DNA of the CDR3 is TGTGCCAGCAGTTTTGGGACAGGGAAAGAGACCCAGTACTTC. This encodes CASSFGTGKETQYF.

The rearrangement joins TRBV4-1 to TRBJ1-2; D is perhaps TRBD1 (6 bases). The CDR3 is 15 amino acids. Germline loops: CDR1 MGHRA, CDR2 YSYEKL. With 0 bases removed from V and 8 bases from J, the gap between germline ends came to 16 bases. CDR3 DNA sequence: TGCGCCAGCAGCCAAGAGACGCAGGGGTTAGGAGGCTACACCTTC. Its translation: CASSQETQGLGGYTF.

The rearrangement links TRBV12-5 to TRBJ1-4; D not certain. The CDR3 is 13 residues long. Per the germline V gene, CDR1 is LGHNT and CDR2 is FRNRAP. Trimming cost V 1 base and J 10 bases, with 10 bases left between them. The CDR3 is CASGLDSTGKLFF. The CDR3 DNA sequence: TGTGCTAGTGGTTTGGATTCCACTGGAAAACTGTTTTTT.

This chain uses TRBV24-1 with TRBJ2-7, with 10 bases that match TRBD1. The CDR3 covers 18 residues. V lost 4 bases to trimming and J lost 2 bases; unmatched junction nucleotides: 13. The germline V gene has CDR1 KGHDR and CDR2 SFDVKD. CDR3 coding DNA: TGTGCCACCAGTGAAGTGAGGACAGGGGGATACTTCGCCTACGAGCAGTACGTC. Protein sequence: CATSEVRTGGYFAYEQYV.

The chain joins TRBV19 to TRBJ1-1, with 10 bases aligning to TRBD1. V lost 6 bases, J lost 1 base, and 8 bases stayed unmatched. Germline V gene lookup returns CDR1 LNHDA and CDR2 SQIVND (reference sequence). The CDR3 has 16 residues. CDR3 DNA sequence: TGTGCCAGTAGCCGGGGACAGGGGCTAAAGAACACTGAAGCTTTCTTT. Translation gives CASSRGQGLKNTEAFF.

CDR3 loop: CASSEAGTSGYKETQYF. The CDR3 coding sequence is TGTGCCAGCAGTGAAGCGGGGACTAGCGGTTATAAAGAGACCCAGTACTTC. The rearrangement joins TRBV2 to TRBJ2-5; TRBD2 agrees at 11 bases. The junction had 6 bases not matched to a gene; V was cut back by 0 bases and J by 3 bases. From germline, CDR1 is SNHLY and CDR2 FYNNEI. The CDR3 length is 17 residues.

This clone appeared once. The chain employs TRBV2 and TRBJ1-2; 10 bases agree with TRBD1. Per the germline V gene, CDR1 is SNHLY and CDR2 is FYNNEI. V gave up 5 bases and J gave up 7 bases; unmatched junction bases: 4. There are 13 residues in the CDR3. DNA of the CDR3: TGTGCCAGCAGTACCAGGACAGGGGGTGGCTACACCTTC. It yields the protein CASSTRTGGGYTF.

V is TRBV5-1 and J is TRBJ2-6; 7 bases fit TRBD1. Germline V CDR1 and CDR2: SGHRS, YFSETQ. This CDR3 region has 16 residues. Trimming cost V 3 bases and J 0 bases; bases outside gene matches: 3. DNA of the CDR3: TGCGCCAGCAGCTCGGGACAGAGCTCTGGGGCCAACGTCCTGACTTTC. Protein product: CASSSGQSSGANVLTF.

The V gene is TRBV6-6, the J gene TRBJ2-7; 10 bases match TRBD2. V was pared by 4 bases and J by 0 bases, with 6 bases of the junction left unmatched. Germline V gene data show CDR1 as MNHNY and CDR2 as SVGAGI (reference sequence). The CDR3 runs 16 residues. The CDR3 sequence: CASSSTSSGSSYEQYV. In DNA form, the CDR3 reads TGTGCCAGCAGTTCAACCTCTAGCGGGAGCTCCTACGAGCAGTACGTC.